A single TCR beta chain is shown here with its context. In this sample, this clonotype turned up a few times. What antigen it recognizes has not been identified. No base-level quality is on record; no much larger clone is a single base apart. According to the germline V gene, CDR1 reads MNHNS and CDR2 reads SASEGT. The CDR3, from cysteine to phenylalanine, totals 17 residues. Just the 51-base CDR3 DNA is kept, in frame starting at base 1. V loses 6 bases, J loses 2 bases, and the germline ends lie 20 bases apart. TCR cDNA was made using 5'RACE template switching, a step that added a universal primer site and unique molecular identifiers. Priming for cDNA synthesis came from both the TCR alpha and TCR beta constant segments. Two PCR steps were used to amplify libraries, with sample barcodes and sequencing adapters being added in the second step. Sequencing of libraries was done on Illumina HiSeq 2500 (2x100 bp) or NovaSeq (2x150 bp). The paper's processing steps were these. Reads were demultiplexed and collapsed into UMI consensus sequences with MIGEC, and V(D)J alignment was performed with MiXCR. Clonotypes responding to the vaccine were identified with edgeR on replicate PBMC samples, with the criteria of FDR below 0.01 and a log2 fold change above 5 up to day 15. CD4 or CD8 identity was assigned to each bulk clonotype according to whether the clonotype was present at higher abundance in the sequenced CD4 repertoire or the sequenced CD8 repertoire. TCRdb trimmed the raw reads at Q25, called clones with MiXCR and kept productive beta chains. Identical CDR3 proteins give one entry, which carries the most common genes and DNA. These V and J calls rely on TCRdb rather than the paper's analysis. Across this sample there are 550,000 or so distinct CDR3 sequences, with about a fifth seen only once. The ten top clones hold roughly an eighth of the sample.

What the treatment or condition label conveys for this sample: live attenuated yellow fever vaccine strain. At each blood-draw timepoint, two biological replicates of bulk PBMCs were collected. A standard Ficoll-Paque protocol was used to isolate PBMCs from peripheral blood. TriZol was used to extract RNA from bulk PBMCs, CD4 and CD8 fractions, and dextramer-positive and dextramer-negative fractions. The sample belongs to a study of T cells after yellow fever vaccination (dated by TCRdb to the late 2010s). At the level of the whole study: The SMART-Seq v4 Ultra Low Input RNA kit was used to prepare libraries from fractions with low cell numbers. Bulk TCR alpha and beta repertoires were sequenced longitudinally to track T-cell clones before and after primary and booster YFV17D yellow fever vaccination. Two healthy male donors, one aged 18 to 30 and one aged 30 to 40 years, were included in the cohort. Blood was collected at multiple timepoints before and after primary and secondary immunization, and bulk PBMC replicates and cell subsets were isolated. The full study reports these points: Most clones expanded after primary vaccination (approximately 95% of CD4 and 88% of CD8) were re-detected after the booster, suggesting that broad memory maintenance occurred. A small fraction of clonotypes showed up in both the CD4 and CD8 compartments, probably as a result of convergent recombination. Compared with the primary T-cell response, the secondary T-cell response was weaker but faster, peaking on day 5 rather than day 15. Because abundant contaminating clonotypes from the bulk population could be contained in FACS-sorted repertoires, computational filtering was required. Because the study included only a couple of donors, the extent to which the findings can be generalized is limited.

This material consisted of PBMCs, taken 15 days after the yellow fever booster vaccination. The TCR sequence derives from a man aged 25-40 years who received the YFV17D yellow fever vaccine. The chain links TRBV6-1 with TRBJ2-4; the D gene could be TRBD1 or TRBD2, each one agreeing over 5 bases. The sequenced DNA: TGTGCCAGCAGGAAAACCGGGGACCTACCGTCCAAAAACATTCAGTACTTC. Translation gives CASRKTGDLPSKNIQYF.